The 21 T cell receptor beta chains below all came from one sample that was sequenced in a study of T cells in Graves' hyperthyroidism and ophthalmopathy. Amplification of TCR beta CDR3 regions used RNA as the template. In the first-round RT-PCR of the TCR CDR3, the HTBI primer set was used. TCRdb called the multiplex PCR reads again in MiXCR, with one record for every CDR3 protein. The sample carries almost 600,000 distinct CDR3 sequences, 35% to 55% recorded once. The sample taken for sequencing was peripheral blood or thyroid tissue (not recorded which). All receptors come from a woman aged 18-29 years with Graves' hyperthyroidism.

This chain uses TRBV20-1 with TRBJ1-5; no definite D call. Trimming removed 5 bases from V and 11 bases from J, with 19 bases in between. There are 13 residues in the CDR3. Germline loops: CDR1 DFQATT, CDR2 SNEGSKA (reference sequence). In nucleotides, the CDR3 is TGCAGTGCTTGGACTTCCCGGGGAGAGACCCAGCATTTT. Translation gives CSAWTSRGETQHF.

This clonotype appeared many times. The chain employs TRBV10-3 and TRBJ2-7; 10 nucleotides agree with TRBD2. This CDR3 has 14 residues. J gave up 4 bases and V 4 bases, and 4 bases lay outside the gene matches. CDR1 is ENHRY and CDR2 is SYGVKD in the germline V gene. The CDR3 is CAISAAGGPYEQYF. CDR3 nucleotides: TGTGCCATCAGTGCAGCGGGAGGGCCTTACGAGCAGTACTTC.

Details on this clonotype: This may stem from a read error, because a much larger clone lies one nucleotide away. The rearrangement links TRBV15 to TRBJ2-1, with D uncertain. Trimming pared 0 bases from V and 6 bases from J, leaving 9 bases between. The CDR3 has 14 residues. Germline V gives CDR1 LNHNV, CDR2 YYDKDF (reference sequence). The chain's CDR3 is CATSRDRSGNEQFF. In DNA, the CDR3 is TGTGCCACCAGCAGAGATAGGTCTGGCAATGAGCAGTTCTTC.

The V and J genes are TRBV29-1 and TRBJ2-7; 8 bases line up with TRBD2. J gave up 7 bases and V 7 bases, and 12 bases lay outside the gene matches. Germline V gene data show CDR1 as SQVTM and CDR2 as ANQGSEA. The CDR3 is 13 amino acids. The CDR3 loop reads CSATSENLGEQYF. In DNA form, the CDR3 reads TGCAGCGCGACTAGCGAGAATCTAGGGGAGCAGTACTTC.

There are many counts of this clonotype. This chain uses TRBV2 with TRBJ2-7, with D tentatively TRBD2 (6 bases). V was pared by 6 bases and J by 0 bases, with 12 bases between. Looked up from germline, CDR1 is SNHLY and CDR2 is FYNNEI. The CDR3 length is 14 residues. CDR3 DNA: TGTGCCAGCAGAGCGGGTACTGGCTCCTACGAGCAGTACTTC. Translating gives CASRAGTGSYEQYF.

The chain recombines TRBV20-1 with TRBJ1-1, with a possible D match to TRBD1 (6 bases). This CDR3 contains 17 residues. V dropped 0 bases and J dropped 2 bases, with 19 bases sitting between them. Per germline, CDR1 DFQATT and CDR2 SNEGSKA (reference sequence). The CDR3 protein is CSARDPVRGTKNTEAFF. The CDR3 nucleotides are TGCAGTGCTAGAGATCCCGTTCGAGGGACAAAAAACACTGAAGCTTTCTTT.

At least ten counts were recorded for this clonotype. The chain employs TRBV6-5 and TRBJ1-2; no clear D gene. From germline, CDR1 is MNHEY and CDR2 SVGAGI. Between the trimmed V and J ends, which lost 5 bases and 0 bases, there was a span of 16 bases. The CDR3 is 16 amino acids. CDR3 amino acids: CASSARQALANYGYTF. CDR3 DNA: TGTGCCAGCAGTGCTCGGCAGGCCCTAGCTAACTATGGCTACACCTTC.

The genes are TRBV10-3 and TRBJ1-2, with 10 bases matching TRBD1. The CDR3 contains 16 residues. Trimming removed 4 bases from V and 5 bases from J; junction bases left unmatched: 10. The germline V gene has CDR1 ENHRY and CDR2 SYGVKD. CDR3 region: CAISGQGQGLEYGYTF. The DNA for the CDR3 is TGTGCCATCAGTGGACAGGGACAGGGGCTCGAGTATGGCTACACCTTC.

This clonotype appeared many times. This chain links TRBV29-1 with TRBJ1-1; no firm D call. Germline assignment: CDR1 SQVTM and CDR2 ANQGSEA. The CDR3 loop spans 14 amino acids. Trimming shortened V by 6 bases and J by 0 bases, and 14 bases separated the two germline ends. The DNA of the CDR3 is TGCAGCGTAGTTTATAGAACGATGAACACTGAAGCTTTCTTT. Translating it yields CSVVYRTMNTEAFF.

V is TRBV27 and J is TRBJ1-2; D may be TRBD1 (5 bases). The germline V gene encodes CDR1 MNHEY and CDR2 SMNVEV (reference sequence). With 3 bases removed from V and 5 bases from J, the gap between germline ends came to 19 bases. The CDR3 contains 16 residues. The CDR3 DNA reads TGTGCCAGCAGTTTCGGATTGGGCAGGGATTTATATGGCTACACCTTC. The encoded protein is CASSFGLGRDLYGYTF.

The CDR3 loop is CASSGTGGNEQYF. The CDR3 coding sequence is TGTGCCAGCAGCGGGACAGGGGGCAATGAGCAGTACTTC. The chain employs TRBV2 and TRBJ2-7; 12 bases fit TRBD1. CDR1 is SNHLY and CDR2 is FYNNEI in the germline V gene. The CDR3 has 13 residues. V lost 6 bases to trimming and J lost 7 bases; unmatched junction nucleotides: 4.

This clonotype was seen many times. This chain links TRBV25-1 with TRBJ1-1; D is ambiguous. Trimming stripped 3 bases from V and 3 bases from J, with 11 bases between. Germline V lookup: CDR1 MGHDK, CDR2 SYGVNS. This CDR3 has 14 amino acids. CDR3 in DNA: TGTGCCAGCAGTGAGAGGGAATTTCACACTGAAGCTTTCTTT. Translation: CASSEREFHTEAFF.

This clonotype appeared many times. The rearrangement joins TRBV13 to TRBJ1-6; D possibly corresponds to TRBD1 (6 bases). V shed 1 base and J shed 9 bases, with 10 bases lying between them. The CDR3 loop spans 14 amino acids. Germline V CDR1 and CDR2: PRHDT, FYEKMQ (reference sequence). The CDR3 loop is CASSLVQGGSPLHF. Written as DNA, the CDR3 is TGTGCCAGCAGCTTAGTACAGGGCGGTTCACCCCTCCACTTT.

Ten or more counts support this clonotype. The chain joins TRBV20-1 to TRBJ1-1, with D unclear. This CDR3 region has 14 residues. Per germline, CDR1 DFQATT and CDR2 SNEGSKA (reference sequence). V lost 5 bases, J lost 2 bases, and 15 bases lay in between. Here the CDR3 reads CSAPAPDGNTEAFF. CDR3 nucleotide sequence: TGCAGTGCTCCTGCCCCGGACGGAAACACTGAAGCTTTCTTT.

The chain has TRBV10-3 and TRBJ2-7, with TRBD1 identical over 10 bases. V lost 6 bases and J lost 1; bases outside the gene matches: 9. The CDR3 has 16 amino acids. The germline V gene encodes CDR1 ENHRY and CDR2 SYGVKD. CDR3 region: CAISATGTGVSYEQYF. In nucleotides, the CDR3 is TGTGCCATCAGCGCCACCGGGACAGGGGTTTCCTACGAGCAGTACTTC.

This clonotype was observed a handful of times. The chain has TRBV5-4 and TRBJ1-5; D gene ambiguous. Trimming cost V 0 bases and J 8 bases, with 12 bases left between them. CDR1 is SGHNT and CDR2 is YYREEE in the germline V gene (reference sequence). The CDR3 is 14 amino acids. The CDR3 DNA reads TGTGCCAGCAGCTTGGGGGGAACCGGGGAGCCCCAGCATTTT. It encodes CASSLGGTGEPQHF.

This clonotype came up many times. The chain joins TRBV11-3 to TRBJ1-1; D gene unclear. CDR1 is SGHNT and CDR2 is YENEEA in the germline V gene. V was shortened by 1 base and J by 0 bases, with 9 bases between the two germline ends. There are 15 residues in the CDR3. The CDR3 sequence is CASSLVLGLNTEAFF. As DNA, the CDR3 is TGTGCCAGCAGCTTAGTTCTCGGATTGAACACTGAAGCTTTCTTT. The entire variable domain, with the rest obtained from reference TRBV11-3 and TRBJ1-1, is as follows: EAGVVQSPRYKIIEKKQPVAFWCNPISGHNTLYWYLQNLGQGPELLIRYENEEAVDDSQLPKDRFSAERLKGVDSTLKIQPAELGDSAVYLCASSLVLGLNTEAFFGQGTRLTVV.

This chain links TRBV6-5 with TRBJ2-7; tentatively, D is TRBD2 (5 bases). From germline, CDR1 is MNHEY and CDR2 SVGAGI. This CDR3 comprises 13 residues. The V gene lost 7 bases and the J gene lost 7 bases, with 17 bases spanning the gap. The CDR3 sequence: CASTEDGVNEQYF. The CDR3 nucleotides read TGTGCCAGCACCGAGGACGGGGTCAATGAGCAGTACTTC.

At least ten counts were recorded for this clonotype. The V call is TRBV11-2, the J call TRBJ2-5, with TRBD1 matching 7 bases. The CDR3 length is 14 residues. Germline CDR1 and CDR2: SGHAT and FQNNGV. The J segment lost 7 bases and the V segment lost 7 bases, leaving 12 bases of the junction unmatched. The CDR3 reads CASTRTGAMGTQYF. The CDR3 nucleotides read TGTGCCAGCACTCGGACAGGCGCAATGGGGACCCAGTACTTC.

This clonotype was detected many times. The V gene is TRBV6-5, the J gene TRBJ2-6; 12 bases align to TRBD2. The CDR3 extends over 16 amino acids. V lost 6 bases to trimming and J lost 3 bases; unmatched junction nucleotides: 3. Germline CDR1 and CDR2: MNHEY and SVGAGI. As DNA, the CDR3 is TGTGCCAGCAGCAGACTAGCGGGAGTTGGGGCCAACGTCCTGACTTTC. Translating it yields CASSRLAGVGANVLTF.

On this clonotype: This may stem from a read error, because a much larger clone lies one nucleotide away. The DNA for the CDR3 is TGTGCCAGCAGGCGACAGCTTTCCTACGGGCAGTACTTC. Translated, it gives CASRRQLSYGQYF. The chain is built from TRBV9 and TRBJ2-7; D is perhaps TRBD1 (5 bases). The CDR3 is 13 residues long. Germline loops: CDR1 SGDLS, CDR2 YYNGEE.